This entry lists 30 T cell receptor beta chains sequenced from one sample in a study of blood T cell repertoires in COVID-19. The data were produced by immunoSEQ multiplex PCR, yet TCRdb's version contains in-frame clones alone and is incomplete. This sample has about 210,000 clones, with roughly 82% found just once. Input material: peripheral blood. The receptors derive from a woman in her thirties or forties with acute or convalescent COVID-19.

The V gene is TRBV9, the J gene TRBJ2-7; 9 nucleotides align to TRBD1. Unmatched junction bases numbered 8, after V lost 4 bases and J lost 6 bases. This CDR3 region has 14 residues. Germline CDR1 reads SGDLS; CDR2 reads YYNGEE. DNA for the CDR3: TGTGCCAGCAGCTCATCCGGGACAGGGTTCGAGCAGTACTTC. Translated: CASSSSGTGFEQYF.

This clone was seen only once. This rearrangement joins TRBV7-6 to TRBJ2-1, with 11 bases identical to TRBD2. Losses at the gene ends were 5 bases for V and 6 bases for J; bases not matched to a gene: 6. CDR3 length equals 15 residues. CDR1 is SGHVS and CDR2 is FNYEAQ in the germline V gene. The DNA for the CDR3 is TGTGCCAGCAGCGCTAGCGGGGGGCGCGGCAATGAGCAGTTCTTC. Its protein is CASSASGGRGNEQFF.

CDR3 sequence reads: CATSRTGTPEPNQPQHF. Here the CDR3 DNA reads TGTGCCACCAGCAGAACTGGGACTCCTGAGCCCAATCAGCCCCAGCATTTT. The V and J genes are TRBV15 and TRBJ1-5; maybe TRBD1 (5 bases). Deletions cut 2 bases from V and 3 bases from J, with 17 bases between. Per the germline V gene, CDR1 is LNHNV and CDR2 is YYDKDF (reference sequence). There are 17 residues in the CDR3.

This clone appeared a single time. Here the CDR3 DNA reads TGCGCCAGCCGTTTACCTGGACAGAACAATGAGCAGTTCTTC. Its protein product is CASRLPGQNNEQFF. The V call is TRBV10-2, the J call TRBJ2-1, with D maybe TRBD1 (6 bases). Deletions cut 8 bases from V and 5 bases from J, with 16 bases between. Looked up from germline, CDR1 is WSHSY and CDR2 is SAAADI. The CDR3 has 14 residues.

The CDR3 is CAWTGLGGDTQYF. Written as DNA, the CDR3 is TGTGCCTGGACAGGGCTTGGGGGGGATACGCAGTATTTT. The chain carries TRBV30 and TRBJ2-3, with D possibly matching TRBD2 (6 bases). Trimming stripped 4 bases from V and 6 bases from J, with 14 bases between. This CDR3 region has 13 residues. Germline V gene lookup returns CDR1 GTSNPN and CDR2 SVGIG (reference sequence).

The V call is TRBV27, the J call TRBJ1-6; D is ambiguous. There are 15 residues in the CDR3. The germline V gene has CDR1 MNHEY and CDR2 SMNVEV (reference sequence). The germline V and J ends were trimmed by 5 bases and 0 bases, with 8 bases remaining between them. The CDR3 loop reads CASSPGSSYNSPLHF. In DNA form, the CDR3 reads TGTGCCAGCAGTCCCGGGAGCTCCTATAATTCACCCCTCCACTTT.

The rearrangement links TRBV7-6 to TRBJ2-7; TRBD2 might be the D (5 bases). This CDR3 is built from 15 residues. Germline loops: CDR1 SGHVS, CDR2 FNYEAQ. Between the trimmed V and J ends, which lost 4 bases and 5 bases, there was a span of 18 bases. The CDR3 spells CASSSLAEAGDEQYF. CDR3 bases: TGTGCCAGCAGCTCACTCGCGGAGGCAGGCGACGAGCAGTACTTC. Variable domain in full (rest from reference TRBV7-6 and TRBJ2-7): GAGVSQSPRYKVTKRGQDVALRCDPISGHVSLYWYRQALGQGPEFLTYFNYEAQQDKSGLPNDRFSAERPEGSISTLTIQRTEQRDSAMYRCASSSLAEAGDEQYFGPGTRLTVT.

The J gene is TRBJ2-7, the V gene TRBV12-3 or TRBV12-4; 10 bases are shared with TRBD2. Trimming cost V 8 bases and J 2 bases; bases outside gene matches: 3. This CDR3 region has 13 residues. This CDR3 is CASQAGGPYEQYF. CDR3 in DNA: TGTGCCAGCCAAGCGGGGGGGCCCTACGAGCAGTACTTC.

This clone was counted only a few times. The rearrangement uses TRBV7-2 and TRBJ1-5, with D tentatively TRBD1 (6 bases). This CDR3 comprises 17 residues. Germline V gene lookup returns CDR1 SGHTA and CDR2 FQGNSA. V was cut by 2 bases and J by 3 bases, with 17 bases left in between. CDR3 in DNA: TGTGCCAGCAGCTTACGTGCCAGGGGAGTTTACAATCAGCCCCAGCATTTT. Translation gives CASSLRARGVYNQPQHF.

The genes are TRBV27 and TRBJ2-3; weak D call: TRBD2 (5 bases). Looked up from germline, CDR1 is MNHEY and CDR2 is SMNVEV (reference sequence). The germline V and J ends were trimmed by 2 bases and 5 bases, with 11 bases remaining between them. The CDR3 runs to 14 residues. The CDR3 loop reads CASSLAGYLDTQYF. The CDR3 DNA sequence: TGTGCCAGCAGTTTAGCGGGTTACTTAGATACGCAGTATTTT.

The rearrangement uses TRBV7-9 and TRBJ2-5; TRBD2 is a possible D gene (5 bases). Germline assignment: CDR1 SEHNR and CDR2 FQNEAQ (reference sequence). This CDR3 has 14 residues. V was trimmed by 8 bases and J by 2 bases, leaving 15 bases between them. This CDR3 reads CASSNGGLQETQYF. CDR3 DNA: TGTGCCAGCTCTAATGGCGGGCTACAAGAGACCCAGTACTTC.

The V gene is TRBV19, the J gene TRBJ2-6; D is unresolved. This CDR3 is built from 11 residues. V was clipped by 7 bases and J by 6 bases, with 4 bases between them. Germline V CDR1 and CDR2: LNHDA, SQIVND (reference sequence). The CDR3 sequence is CASTLANVLTF. The CDR3 DNA reads as TGTGCCAGTACGTTGGCCAACGTCCTGACTTTC. The whole variable domain, filled in from reference TRBV19 and TRBJ2-6, reads DGGITQSPKYLFRKEGQNVTLSCEQNLNHDAMYWYRQDPGQGLRLIYYSQIVNDFQKGDIAEGYSVSREKKESFPLTVTSAQKNPTAFYLCASTLANVLTFGAGSRLTVL.

A word on this clone: Germline and junction disagree at one end, which may indicate a read error. This chain uses TRBV5-6 with TRBJ2-3, with D tentatively TRBD2 (6 bases). The germline gives CDR1 SGHDT, CDR2 YYEEEE. This CDR3 has 13 residues. Here the CDR3 reads CASSLGLTSRIFF. The CDR3 DNA reads as TGTGCCAGCAGCCTGGGACTGACGAGCCGTATATTTTTT.

V usage is TRBV4-3 and J usage is TRBJ2-1, with TRBD2 matching over 11 bases. This CDR3 is built from 17 residues. Germline CDR1 and CDR2: LGHNA and YSLEER. The J segment lost 8 bases and the V segment lost 0 bases, leaving 9 bases of the junction unmatched. For the CDR3, the DNA is TGCGCCAGCAGCCAAGAACGAAGAACTAGCGGGAGCTATGAGCAGTTCTTC. Its protein product is CASSQERRTSGSYEQFF.

The chain combines TRBV30 with TRBJ1-1, with 12 bases identical to TRBD1. The germline CDR1 and CDR2 sequences are GTSNPN and SVGIG (reference sequence). V shed 1 base, J shed 6 bases, and the junction held 3 bases outside the gene matches. The CDR3 runs to 14 residues. The CDR3 sequence: CAWSGDRGQAEAFF. The CDR3 DNA reads as TGTGCCTGGAGTGGGGACAGGGGGCAAGCTGAAGCTTTCTTT.

The chain couples TRBV19 to TRBJ2-7, with D possibly matching TRBD1 (6 bases). The CDR3 is 14 amino acids. Trimming took off 5 bases at V and 3 bases at J, with 14 bases between the two ends. CDR1 and CDR2 from the germline V gene are LNHDA and SQIVND (reference sequence). This CDR3 is CASSHQGSNYEQYF. For the CDR3, the DNA is TGTGCCAGTAGTCATCAGGGGAGCAACTACGAGCAGTACTTC.

There are a few counts of this clone. V is TRBV29-1 and J is TRBJ2-2; a weak D match, TRBD1 (6 bases). The V end was cut by 4 bases, the J end by 2 bases, with 11 bases between. Germline CDR1 is SQVTM and CDR2 is ANQGSEA. CDR3 length equals 14 residues. CDR3 residues: CSVAGTTNTGELFF. DNA for the CDR3: TGCAGCGTTGCCGGGACAACTAACACCGGGGAGCTGTTTTTT.

The chain is built from TRBV5-1 and TRBJ1-5, with 7 bases matching TRBD1. The length of the CDR3 is 16 residues. The J segment lost 1 base and the V segment lost 4 bases, leaving 8 bases of the junction unmatched. From germline, CDR1 is SGHRS and CDR2 YFSETQ. The CDR3 spells CASSPGDRDSNQPQHF. The CDR3 coding sequence is TGCGCCAGCAGCCCCGGGGACAGAGACAGCAATCAGCCCCAGCATTTT.

The CDR3 sequence: CASSLGTIQNTEAFF. The DNA for the CDR3 is TGCGCCAGCAGCTTGGGGACAATTCAGAACACTGAAGCTTTCTTT. J is TRBJ1-1 and V is TRBV5-1; D might be TRBD1 (5 bases). The V and J ends lost 0 bases and 1 base respectively, with 10 bases between them. CDR1 and CDR2 from the germline V gene are SGHRS and YFSETQ. This CDR3 has 15 residues.

The genes are TRBV12-5 and TRBJ2-7; no reliable D call. This CDR3 region has 13 residues. V was shortened by 2 bases and J by 7 bases, with 12 bases between the two germline ends. Germline lookup yields CDR1 LGHNT and CDR2 FRNRAP. The CDR3: CASGLSTLLEQYF. CDR3 sequence (DNA): TGTGCTAGTGGTTTGTCTACCCTCTTGGAGCAGTACTTC.

This sequence joins TRBV5-1 and TRBJ2-5; 14 bases are a match to TRBD2. Germline CDR1 is SGHRS and CDR2 is YFSETQ. After removal of 2 bases from V and 4 bases from J, the junction contained 7 bases not matched to a gene. This CDR3 contains 17 residues. Here the CDR3 DNA reads TGCGCCAGCAGCTTAGGACTAGCGGGAGGATTGGTAGAGACCCAGTACTTC. Protein sequence: CASSLGLAGGLVETQYF.

The chain combines TRBV6-1 with TRBJ2-7, with 9 bases that match TRBD1. The CDR3 length is 16 residues. Germline CDR1 MNHNS, CDR2 SASEGT. V lost 1 base, J lost 3 bases, and 7 bases stayed unmatched. CDR3 sequence: CASSEDWGDRVYEQYF. CDR3 DNA sequence: TGTGCCAGCAGTGAAGATTGGGGGGACAGGGTCTACGAGCAGTACTTC.

V usage is TRBV7-2 and J usage is TRBJ2-1; D is perhaps TRBD1 (6 bases). V shed 5 bases and J shed 4 bases, with 9 bases lying between them. Looked up from germline, CDR1 is SGHTA and CDR2 is FQGNSA. The CDR3 consists of 13 residues. The CDR3 nucleotides are TGTGCCAGCAGCCCCAGGGGTTACAATGAGCAGTTCTTC. This sequence encodes CASSPRGYNEQFF.

V is TRBV28 and J is TRBJ2-2, with a weak D call TRBD1 (7 bases). CDR1 is MDHEN, CDR2 SYDVKM, per germline. The CDR3 runs 15 residues. V was trimmed by 6 bases and J by 4 bases, leaving 15 bases between them. CDR3 amino acids: CASRVRGARTGELFF. The DNA of the CDR3 is TGTGCCAGCAGGGTCAGGGGGGCACGCACCGGGGAGCTGTTTTTT.

J is TRBJ2-1 and V is TRBV5-6, with TRBD2 as a possible D gene (6 bases). CDR3 size: 18 residues. Between the trimmed V and J ends, which lost 4 bases and 0 bases, there was a span of 20 bases. Germline assignment: CDR1 SGHDT and CDR2 YYEEEE. This CDR3 reads CASSGVRAEGISYNEQFF. The DNA of the CDR3 is TGTGCCAGCAGCGGTGTTCGGGCGGAGGGGATCTCCTACAATGAGCAGTTCTTC.

Here the CDR3 reads CASSLQGQELGGELFF. The CDR3 coding sequence is TGCGCCAGCAGCTTGCAAGGACAGGAACTCGGCGGGGAGCTGTTTTTT. This chain connects TRBV5-1 to TRBJ2-2; 7 nucleotides match TRBD1. The trim removed 1 base at V and 7 bases at J, leaving 10 bases unmatched. There are 16 residues in the CDR3. Germline V gene sequence: CDR1 SGHRS, CDR2 YFSETQ.

This sequence joins TRBV5-1 and TRBJ2-7; 8 nucleotides agree with TRBD1. This CDR3 is built from 18 residues. CDR1 is SGHRS, CDR2 YFSETQ, per germline. V trimming: 0 bases; J trimming: 7 bases; junction bases outside the gene matches: 18. In DNA, the CDR3 is TGCGCCAGCAGCTTGGGGAGAGAGACAGGGGTTCTACTAAGGGAGCAGTACTTC. Its protein is CASSLGRETGVLLREQYF. Using reference TRBV5-1 and TRBJ2-7 for the parts outside the CDR3, the full variable domain is KAGVTQTPRYLIKTRGQQVTLSCSPISGHRSVSWYQQTPGQGLQFLFEYFSETQRNKGNFPGRFSGRQFSNSRSEMNVSTLELGDSALYLCASSLGRETGVLLREQYFGPGTRLTVT.

The chain is built from TRBV13 and TRBJ2-3, with TRBD2 as a possible D gene (7 bases). The ends were cut back, 1 base at V and 2 bases at J, with 10 bases in the middle. The CDR3 consists of 15 residues. The germline CDR1 and CDR2 sequences are PRHDT and FYEKMQ (reference sequence). The CDR3 bases are TGTGCCAGCAGCTTAGTGCGGGGGCCCACAGATACGCAGTATTTT. It is translated as CASSLVRGPTDTQYF.

This clone was observed once. This rearrangement joins TRBV6-5 to TRBJ2-1; 9 bases align to TRBD2. Germline values: CDR1 MNHEY, CDR2 SVGAGI. CDR3 length: 14 amino acids. J gave up 9 bases and V 5 bases, and 8 bases lay outside the gene matches. The chain's CDR3 is CASSMGLAGSEQFF. The CDR3, as DNA: TGTGCCAGCAGTATGGGACTAGCAGGGAGTGAGCAGTTCTTC.

V and J are TRBV7-2 and TRBJ1-4; 9 positions agree with TRBD1. The length of the CDR3 is 14 residues. V dropped 4 bases and J dropped 7; count of bases not matched to a gene: 4. Looked up from germline, CDR1 is SGHTA and CDR2 is FQGNSA. The CDR3 DNA sequence: TGTGCCAGCAGCTCACAGGGGGCTGGTGAAAAACTGTTTTTT. As protein: CASSSQGAGEKLFF.